One and the same sample provided the 8 T cell receptor beta chains below, sequenced in a study of blood T cell repertoires in COVID-19. Repertoires were generated with immunoSEQ multiplex PCR, while TCRdb's copy carries only in-frame clones and drops some. The profile covers about 260,000 clones, with approximately 88% appearing a single time and roughly 10% taken by the ten largest. Sequencing input: peripheral blood. The origin of the receptors is a woman in her 70s with COVID-19, enrolled during active disease.

This chain uses TRBV5-8 with TRBJ2-1, with TRBD2 identical over 13 bases. V trimming: 4 bases; J trimming: 4 bases; junction bases outside the gene matches: 14. The CDR3 extends over 19 amino acids. Germline assignment: CDR1 SGHTS and CDR2 YDEGEE. The CDR3 nucleotides read TGTGCCAGCAGCGGGCCGGGACTAGCGGGAAGTCTAACTTACAATGAGCAGTTCTTC. This gives the protein CASSGPGLAGSLTYNEQFF.

CDR3 nucleotides: TGTGCCAGCAGCCAGACGCAGGGGAGGGGAGAAGCTTTCTTT. This codes for CASSQTQGRGEAFF. The rearrangement uses TRBV4-2 and TRBJ1-1; tentative D call: TRBD1 (6 bases). The CDR3 is 14 residues long. Germline V gene data show CDR1 as LGHNA and CDR2 as YNFKEQ. Trimming removed 3 bases from V and 8 bases from J, with 16 bases in between.

The V and J genes are TRBV28 and TRBJ1-6; D possibly corresponds to TRBD1 (6 bases). This CDR3 is built from 16 residues. Germline CDR1 MDHEN, CDR2 SYDVKM. V was clipped by 8 bases and J by 5 bases, with 19 bases between them. The CDR3 sequence: CASRTARTANNSPLHF. Written as DNA, the CDR3 is TGTGCCAGCCGGACTGCGCGGACAGCGAATAATTCACCCCTCCACTTT.

The chain combines TRBV19 with TRBJ2-7; 9 bases match TRBD1. Germline-derived CDR1 and CDR2 are LNHDA and SQIVND (reference sequence). The CDR3 is made up of 15 amino acids. J gave up 7 bases and V 4 bases, and 11 bases lay outside the gene matches. The CDR3 is CASSTPGQGMHEQYF. The CDR3 DNA reads TGTGCCAGTAGTACCCCGGGACAGGGAATGCATGAGCAGTACTTC. The whole variable domain, remainder taken from reference TRBV19 and TRBJ2-7, is DGGITQSPKYLFRKEGQNVTLSCEQNLNHDAMYWYRQDPGQGLRLIYYSQIVNDFQKGDIAEGYSVSREKKESFPLTVTSAQKNPTAFYLCASSTPGQGMHEQYFGPGTRLTVT.

This clone was seen a handful of times. J is TRBJ2-6 and V is TRBV5-6, with a tentative D call TRBD2 (5 bases). V lost 0 bases, J lost 0 bases, and 13 bases lay in between. Per germline, CDR1 SGHDT and CDR2 YYEEEE. The CDR3 is made up of 18 amino acids. CDR3 coding DNA: TGTGCCAGCAGCTTGGCCGAGCGGATAAGCTCTGGGGCCAACGTCCTGACTTTC. It translates to CASSLAERISSGANVLTF. The variable domain in full, completed from reference TRBV5-6 and TRBJ2-6, reads DAGVTQSPTHLIKTRGQQVTLRCSPKSGHDTVSWYQQALGQGPQFIFQYYEEEERQRGNFPDRFSGHQFPNYSSELNVNALLLGDSALYLCASSLAERISSGANVLTFGAGSRLTVL.

The CDR3 protein is CASTLHPGTGELFF. CDR3 nucleotides: TGTGCCAGCACCCTACACCCGGGGACCGGGGAGCTGTTTTTT. J is TRBJ2-2 and V is TRBV7-2; TRBD2 might be the D (5 bases). Germline assignment: CDR1 SGHTA and CDR2 FQGNSA. The CDR3 runs to 14 residues. The V gene lost 7 bases and the J gene lost 5 bases, with 14 bases spanning the gap.

This clone came up once. V and J are TRBV7-2 and TRBJ1-2; D call uncertain. CDR1 and CDR2 (germline): SGHTA, FQGNSA. This CDR3 comprises 12 residues. Trimming shortened V by 3 bases and J by 3 bases, and 5 bases separated the two germline ends. CDR3 bases: TGTGCCAGCAGCTTCGGGGACTATGGCTACACCTTC. Amino acid sequence: CASSFGDYGYTF.

V and J are TRBV28 and TRBJ2-5; 7 bases are a match to TRBD2. Losses at the gene ends were 1 base for V and 5 bases for J; bases not matched to a gene: 7. CDR1 MDHEN and CDR2 SYDVKM come from the germline V gene. CDR3 size: 15 residues. CDR3 coding DNA: TGTGCCAGCAGTTTATTGGCGGGAGTGGTGGAGACCCAGTACTTC. Translated, it gives CASSLLAGVVETQYF.